This TCR beta chain stems from a study of technical replicates of blood from a few donors. V shed 1 base and J shed 2 bases, with 12 bases lying between them. The CDR3 is 15 amino acids. CDR1 SGHVS and CDR2 FQNEAQ come from the germline V gene. Data came from immunoSEQ multiplex PCR; TCRdb stores just in-frame clones and leaves some out. This sample yields some 74,000 clones, of which about 91% are seen a single time; less than 0.5% belongs to the top ten. The origin of this receptor is a human donor in good health. The rearrangement joins TRBV7-8 to TRBJ2-7; possible D gene TRBD2, 6 bases. Sequencing input: T cells isolated from PBMCs. The CDR3 DNA sequence: TGTGCCAGCAGCTTAGGCGGGACGGGTACCTACGAGCAGTACTTC. Residues: CASSLGGTGTYEQYF.